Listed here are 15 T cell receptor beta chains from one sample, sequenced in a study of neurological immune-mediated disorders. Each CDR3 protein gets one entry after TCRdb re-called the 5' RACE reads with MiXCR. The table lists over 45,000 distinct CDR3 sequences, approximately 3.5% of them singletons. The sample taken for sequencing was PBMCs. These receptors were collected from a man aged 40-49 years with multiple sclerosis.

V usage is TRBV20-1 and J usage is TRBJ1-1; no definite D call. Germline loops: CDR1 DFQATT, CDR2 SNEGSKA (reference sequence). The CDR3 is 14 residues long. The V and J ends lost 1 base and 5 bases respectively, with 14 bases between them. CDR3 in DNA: TGCAGTGCTAGAGTCGGAACCCGGAGGACTGAAGCTTTCTTT. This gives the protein CSARVGTRRTEAFF.

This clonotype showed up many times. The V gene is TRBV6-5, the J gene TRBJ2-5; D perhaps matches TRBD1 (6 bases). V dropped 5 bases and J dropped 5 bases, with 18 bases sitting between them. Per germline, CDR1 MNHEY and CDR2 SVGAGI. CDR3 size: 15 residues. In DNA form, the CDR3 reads TGTGCCAGCAGTACCGGACAGCTCCCCCGGGAGACCCAGTACTTC. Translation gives CASSTGQLPRETQYF.

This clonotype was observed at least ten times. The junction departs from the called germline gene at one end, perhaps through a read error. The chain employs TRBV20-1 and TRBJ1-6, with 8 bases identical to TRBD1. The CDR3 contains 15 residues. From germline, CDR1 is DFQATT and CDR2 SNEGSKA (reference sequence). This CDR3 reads CSARVPTGESSPLNF. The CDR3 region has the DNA TGCAGTGCTAGAGTCCCGACAGGGGAAAGTTCACCCCTCAACTTT.

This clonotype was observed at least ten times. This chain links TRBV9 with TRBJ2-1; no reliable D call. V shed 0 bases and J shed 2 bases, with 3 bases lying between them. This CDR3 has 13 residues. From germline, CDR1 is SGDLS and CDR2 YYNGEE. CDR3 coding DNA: TGTGCCAGCAGCGTAGCGGCCTACAATGAGCAGTTCTTC. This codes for CASSVAAYNEQFF.

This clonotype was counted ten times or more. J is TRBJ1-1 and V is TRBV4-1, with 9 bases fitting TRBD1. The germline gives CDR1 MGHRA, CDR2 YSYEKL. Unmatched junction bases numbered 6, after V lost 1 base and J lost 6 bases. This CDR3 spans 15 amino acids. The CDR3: CASSQVGQGGPEAFF. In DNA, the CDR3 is TGCGCCAGCAGCCAAGTGGGACAGGGAGGCCCTGAAGCTTTCTTT.

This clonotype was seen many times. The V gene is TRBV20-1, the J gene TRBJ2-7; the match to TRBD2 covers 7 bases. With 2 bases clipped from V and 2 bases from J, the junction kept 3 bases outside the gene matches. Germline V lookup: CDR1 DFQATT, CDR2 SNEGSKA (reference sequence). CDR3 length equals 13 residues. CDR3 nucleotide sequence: TGCAGTGCTAGATCAGGACTAGCCTACGAGCAGTACTTC. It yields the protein CSARSGLAYEQYF.

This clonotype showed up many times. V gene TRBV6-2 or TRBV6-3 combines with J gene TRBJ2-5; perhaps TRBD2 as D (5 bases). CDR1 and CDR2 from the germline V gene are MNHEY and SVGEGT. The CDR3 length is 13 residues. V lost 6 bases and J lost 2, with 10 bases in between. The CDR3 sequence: CASSGLLQETQYF. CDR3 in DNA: TGTGCCAGCAGCGGACTCCTACAAGAGACCCAGTACTTC.

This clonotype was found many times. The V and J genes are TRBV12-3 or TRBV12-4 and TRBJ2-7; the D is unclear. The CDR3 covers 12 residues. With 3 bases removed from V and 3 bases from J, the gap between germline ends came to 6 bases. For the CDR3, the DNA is TGTGCCAGCAGTTTTACCGGCTACGAGCAGTACTTC. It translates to CASSFTGYEQYF.

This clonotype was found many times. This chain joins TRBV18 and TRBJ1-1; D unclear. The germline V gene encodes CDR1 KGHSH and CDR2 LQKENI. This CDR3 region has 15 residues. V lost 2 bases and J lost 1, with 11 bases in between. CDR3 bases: TGTGCCAGCTCACCATTGAGGGATCCGAACACTGAAGCTTTCTTT. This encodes CASSPLRDPNTEAFF.

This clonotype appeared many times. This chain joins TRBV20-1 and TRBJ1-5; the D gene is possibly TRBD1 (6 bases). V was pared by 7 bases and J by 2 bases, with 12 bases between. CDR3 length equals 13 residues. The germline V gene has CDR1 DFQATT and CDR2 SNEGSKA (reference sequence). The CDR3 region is CSVRGGGNQPQHF. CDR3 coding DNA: TGCAGTGTCAGAGGGGGAGGCAATCAGCCCCAGCATTTT.

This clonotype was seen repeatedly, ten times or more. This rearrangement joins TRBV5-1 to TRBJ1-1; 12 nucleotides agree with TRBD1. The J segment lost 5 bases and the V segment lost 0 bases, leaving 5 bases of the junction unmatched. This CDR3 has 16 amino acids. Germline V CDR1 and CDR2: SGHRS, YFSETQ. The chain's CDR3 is CASSLAGTGGRTEAFF. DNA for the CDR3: TGCGCCAGCAGCTTGGCCGGGACAGGGGGCCGAACTGAAGCTTTCTTT.

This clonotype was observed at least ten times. This CDR3 is CASSLDWGFNTGELFF. CDR3 DNA: TGTGCCAGCAGCTTGGATTGGGGTTTCAACACCGGGGAGCTGTTTTTT. The chain couples TRBV7-6 to TRBJ2-2; D ambiguous. This CDR3 has 16 residues. The ends were cut back, 3 bases at V and 2 bases at J, with 13 bases in the middle. Germline CDR1 reads SGHVS; CDR2 reads FNYEAQ.

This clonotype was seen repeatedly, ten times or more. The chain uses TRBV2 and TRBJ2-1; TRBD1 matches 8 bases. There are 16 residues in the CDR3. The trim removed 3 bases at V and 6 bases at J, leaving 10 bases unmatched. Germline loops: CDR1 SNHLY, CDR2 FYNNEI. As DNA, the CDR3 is TGTGCCAGCAGTGAGCAGGGGGCCCACGGGGGCAATGAGCAGTTCTTC. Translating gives CASSEQGAHGGNEQFF.

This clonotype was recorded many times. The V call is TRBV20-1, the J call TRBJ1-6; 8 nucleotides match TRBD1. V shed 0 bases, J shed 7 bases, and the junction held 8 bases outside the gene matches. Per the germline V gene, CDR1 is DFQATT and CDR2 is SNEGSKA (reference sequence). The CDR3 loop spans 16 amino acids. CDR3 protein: CSARDYGQGLNSPLHF. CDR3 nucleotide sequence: TGCAGTGCTAGAGATTATGGACAGGGACTAAATTCACCCCTCCACTTT.

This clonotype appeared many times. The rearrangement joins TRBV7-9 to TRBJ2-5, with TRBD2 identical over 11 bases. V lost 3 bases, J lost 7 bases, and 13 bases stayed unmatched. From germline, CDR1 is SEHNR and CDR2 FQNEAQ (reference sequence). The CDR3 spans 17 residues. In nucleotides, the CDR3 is TGTGCCAGCAGCTTGGCTAGCGGGGGGCACCACCGTGTGACCCAGTACTTC. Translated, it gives CASSLASGGHHRVTQYF. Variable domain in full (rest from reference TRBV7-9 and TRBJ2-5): DTGVSQNPRHKITKRGQNVTFRCDPISEHNRLYWYRQTLGQGPEFLTYFQNEAQLEKSRLLSDRFSAERPKGSFSTLEIQRTEQGDSAMYLCASSLASGGHHRVTQYFGPGTRLLVL.